The source of this T cell receptor (beta chain) is a study of blood T cell repertoires in COVID-19. On the study more broadly: PBMCs, B-cell-depleted T cells, or T cells were the source of the cDNA or gDNA that made up the material.

CDR1 is LNHDA, CDR2 SQIVND, per germline (reference sequence). The CDR3 extends over 14 amino acids. Deletions cut 7 bases from V and 2 bases from J, with 12 bases between. How the authors handled the data: It was from reference gene primer amplification that nucleated cell counts were estimated. TCRdb's copy holds only in-frame clones and misses some; the assay was immunoSEQ multiplex PCR. That table supplies the V and J calls and clone size; D and trimming were determined from the DNA. The sample shows around 270,000 clones, 86% of them seen only once. Sequencing was done on a sample of peripheral blood. The clonotype comes from a man aged 25 to 40 with active or convalescent COVID-19. The chain uses TRBV19 and TRBJ2-1; D is unresolved. The CDR3, as DNA: TGTGCCAGTAAATCACGAGAAACCTACAATGAGCAGTTCTTC. Its translation is CASKSRETYNEQFF.